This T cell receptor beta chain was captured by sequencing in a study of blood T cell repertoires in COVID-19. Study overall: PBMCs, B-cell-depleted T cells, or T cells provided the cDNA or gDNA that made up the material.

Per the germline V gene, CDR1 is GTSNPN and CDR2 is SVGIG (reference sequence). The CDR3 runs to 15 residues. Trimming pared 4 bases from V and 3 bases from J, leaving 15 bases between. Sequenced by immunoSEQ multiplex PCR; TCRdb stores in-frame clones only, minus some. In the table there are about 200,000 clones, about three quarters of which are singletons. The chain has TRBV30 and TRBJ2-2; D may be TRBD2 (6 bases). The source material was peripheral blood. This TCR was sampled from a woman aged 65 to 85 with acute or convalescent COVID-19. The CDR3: CAWMGGLSDTGELFF. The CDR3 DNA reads TGTGCCTGGATGGGAGGACTTTCAGACACCGGGGAGCTGTTTTTT.